This passage covers 20 T cell receptor beta chains from one sample sequenced in a study of CD8 T cells in Susac syndrome. Random-hexamer reverse transcription was applied to roughly 0.45 to 1 ug RNA. TCRdb ran MiXCR on the immunoSEQ multiplex PCR reads and lists one entry per CDR3 protein. The repertoire consists of about 140,000 distinct CDR3 sequences, with 90% to 95% occurring once and the leading ten covering approximately 0.11%. The sequencing input was CD4+ T cells from PBMCs. Source of these receptors: a human donor with multiple sclerosis.

V gene TRBV7-9 combines with J gene TRBJ2-1; tentatively, D is TRBD2 (6 bases). Trimming took 1 base from V and 8 from J, leaving 15 bases between them. Germline CDR1 SEHNR, CDR2 FQNEAQ (reference sequence). The CDR3 length is 15 residues. CDR3 DNA sequence: TGTGCCAGCAGCTTAGGACTAGGCACAATCGATGAGCAGTTCTTC. Its translation: CASSLGLGTIDEQFF.

This clonotype appeared once. V usage is TRBV16 and J usage is TRBJ2-7, with 9 bases aligning to TRBD1. The CDR3 has 15 residues. The ends lost 4 bases at V and 3 bases at J; junction bases unmatched: 7. Germline V gene sequence: CDR1 KGHSY, CDR2 FQNENV. In DNA, the CDR3 is TGTGCCAGCAGCCGCCGGGACAGGGTAGTCTACGAGCAGTACTTC. It encodes CASSRRDRVVYEQYF.

Only one count was recorded for this clonotype. V is TRBV29-1 and J is TRBJ1-4, with D perhaps TRBD1 (5 bases). Trimming took 7 bases from V and 5 from J, leaving 11 bases between them. Germline CDR1 is SQVTM and CDR2 is ANQGSEA. The length of the CDR3 is 12 residues. The CDR3 here is CSADQGNEKLFF. The CDR3 DNA reads TGCAGCGCGGATCAGGGCAATGAAAAACTGTTTTTT.

The chain carries TRBV12-3 or TRBV12-4 and TRBJ2-7; D not certain. CDR3 size: 13 residues. Trimming removed 6 bases at V and 0 bases at J, with 9 bases between. CDR3 DNA sequence: TGTGCCAGCAGCGCCAGGAGCTCCTACGAGCAGTACTTC. Residues: CASSARSSYEQYF.

This chain connects TRBV10-2 to TRBJ2-7; 10 bases map to TRBD2. Trimming at V came to 5 bases and at J to 0 bases, leaving 1 base not matched to a gene. The CDR3 loop spans 14 amino acids. In germline, CDR1 is WSHSY, CDR2 SAAADI. The DNA of the CDR3 is TGCGCCAGCAGTCTAGCGGGAGTCTCCTACGAGCAGTACTTC. Its protein is CASSLAGVSYEQYF.

The gene calls are TRBV6-5 and TRBJ1-4; no clear D gene. Germline CDR1 and CDR2: MNHEY and SVGAGI. The V and J ends lost 6 bases and 1 base respectively, with 9 bases between them. The CDR3 has 14 amino acids. CDR3 nucleotide sequence: TGTGCCAGCAGCCCCCGTAGAACTAATGAAAAACTGTTTTTT. Translation gives CASSPRRTNEKLFF.

The chain carries TRBV18 and TRBJ2-1; 7 bases match TRBD1. Germline loops: CDR1 KGHSH, CDR2 LQKENI. CDR3 length: 16 amino acids. V gave up 4 bases and J gave up 5 bases; unmatched junction bases: 11. Here the CDR3 DNA reads TGTGCCAGCTCACGACAATCGGGACAGAGAAACAATGAGCAGTTCTTC. Translating it yields CASSRQSGQRNNEQFF. The entire variable domain, with the rest obtained from reference TRBV18 and TRBJ2-1, is as follows: NAGVMQNPRHLVRRRGQEARLRCSPMKGHSHVYWYRQLPEEGLKFMVYLQKENIIDESGMPKERFSAEFPKEGPSILRIQQVVRGDSAAYFCASSRQSGQRNNEQFFGPGTRLTVL.

V gene TRBV7-2 combines with J gene TRBJ2-7; D is perhaps TRBD2 (5 bases). In germline, CDR1 is SGHTA, CDR2 FQGNSA. The CDR3 runs to 14 residues. V was clipped by 5 bases and J by 0 bases, with 11 bases between them. The CDR3, as DNA: TGTGCCAGCAGCCGTCGAGGGAGCTCCTACGAGCAGTACTTC. As protein: CASSRRGSSYEQYF.

The chain is built from TRBV24-1 and TRBJ2-1; perhaps TRBD1 as D (7 bases). V was cut by 0 bases and J by 5 bases, with 13 bases left in between. Per germline, CDR1 KGHDR and CDR2 SFDVKD. CDR3 size: 16 residues. CDR3 protein: CATSDLDREDHNEQFF. The CDR3 DNA reads TGTGCCACCAGTGATTTGGACAGGGAGGATCACAATGAGCAGTTCTTC.

This clonotype came up once. The rearrangement uses TRBV9 and TRBJ2-7; D remains unclear. V lost 6 bases and J lost 3, with 16 bases in between. The CDR3 contains 14 residues. Germline lookup yields CDR1 SGDLS and CDR2 YYNGEE. This chain's CDR3 is CASTRTGRGYEQYF. The CDR3 nucleotides read TGTGCCAGCACCAGGACCGGCCGAGGCTACGAGCAGTACTTC.

The chain couples TRBV29-1 to TRBJ2-7; a weak D match, TRBD2 (6 bases). V lost 7 bases and J 4 bases, leaving 11 bases between the germline ends. This CDR3 has 11 residues. Germline assignment: CDR1 SQVTM and CDR2 ANQGSEA. CDR3 DNA sequence: TGCAGCGGGGGGGAACCTTACGAGCAGTACTTC. This translates into CSGGEPYEQYF.

The chain carries TRBV4-3 and TRBJ2-7; D perhaps matches TRBD2 (5 bases). Per the germline V gene, CDR1 is LGHNA and CDR2 is YSLEER. The V gene lost 1 base and the J gene lost 2 bases, with 9 bases spanning the gap. The CDR3 is 14 residues long. The CDR3 DNA is TGCGCCAGCAGCCAAGGGGAGAGACCCTACGAGCAGTACTTC. This gives the protein CASSQGERPYEQYF.

The V call is TRBV20-1, the J call TRBJ1-6; D gene unclear. V was trimmed by 1 base and J by 19 bases, leaving 14 bases between them. The germline CDR1 and CDR2 sequences are DFQATT and SNEGSKA (reference sequence). The CDR3 is 11 amino acids. DNA of the CDR3: TGCAGTGCTAGAGTTGGAGACGGTGGACACTTT. As protein: CSARVGDGGHF.

The chain employs TRBV24-1 and TRBJ2-3, with 8 bases matching TRBD1. Germline CDR1 is KGHDR and CDR2 is SFDVKD. The CDR3 covers 16 residues. Losses at the gene ends were 3 bases for V and 0 bases for J; bases not matched to a gene: 4. CDR3: CATSDTTGGSTDTQYF. DNA for the CDR3: TGTGCCACCAGTGATACCACAGGGGGAAGCACAGATACGCAGTATTTT.

This chain joins TRBV4-1 and TRBJ1-2, with TRBD1 matching over 7 bases. Looked up from germline, CDR1 is MGHRA and CDR2 is YSYEKL. V trimming: 0 bases; J trimming: 8 bases; junction bases outside the gene matches: 6. The CDR3 spans 14 residues. The CDR3 protein is CASSQETGVGGYTF. CDR3 coding DNA: TGCGCCAGCAGCCAAGAAACAGGGGTCGGCGGCTACACCTTC.

This clonotype was detected only once. This chain links TRBV9 with TRBJ2-3; tentative D call: TRBD1 (6 bases). V lost 2 bases to trimming and J lost 3 bases, with 16 bases between them. The germline CDR1 and CDR2 sequences are SGDLS and YYNGEE. CDR3 length equals 16 residues. The CDR3 bases are TGTGCCAGCAGCGTGACGGTAGGGGGTGGGACAGATACGCAGTATTTT. It encodes CASSVTVGGGTDTQYF.

The rearrangement uses TRBV24-1 and TRBJ2-3; a possible D gene is TRBD1 (5 bases). Germline lookup yields CDR1 KGHDR and CDR2 SFDVKD. V was pared by 6 bases and J by 3 bases, with 12 bases between. The CDR3 runs to 14 residues. The CDR3 DNA reads TGTGCCACCAGTCATGCAGGGCCGACAGATACGCAGTATTTT. The encoded protein is CATSHAGPTDTQYF.

The chain employs TRBV25-1 and TRBJ2-2; tentative D call: TRBD1 (6 bases). The CDR3 has 15 amino acids. With 4 bases removed from V and 6 bases from J, the gap between germline ends came to 15 bases. CDR1 is MGHDK and CDR2 is SYGVNS in the germline V gene. Here the CDR3 DNA reads TGTGCCAGCAGTGCCATACAGGGTGCCTCCGGGGAGCTGTTTTTT. Protein product: CASSAIQGASGELFF.

This chain joins TRBV7-9 and TRBJ2-1, with 8 nucleotides matching TRBD1. Germline V lookup: CDR1 SEHNR, CDR2 FQNEAQ (reference sequence). The CDR3 loop spans 15 amino acids. Trimming cost V 5 bases and J 6 bases; bases outside gene matches: 9. The CDR3 DNA follows: TGTGCCAGCAGCCCTTTCCAGGGGGCAAGCAATGAGCAGTTCTTC. Its protein product is CASSPFQGASNEQFF.

The chain links TRBV3-1 to TRBJ2-1; 7 nucleotides align to TRBD2. Trimming cost V 2 bases and J 4 bases; bases outside gene matches: 2. This CDR3 region has 14 residues. CDR1 LGHDT and CDR2 YNNKEL come from the germline V gene (reference sequence). The CDR3 sequence: CASSQNSGYNEQFF. CDR3 coding DNA: TGTGCCAGCAGCCAAAATAGCGGGTACAATGAGCAGTTCTTC.